Detailed here is one T cell receptor beta chain. Its antigen is not known. This record comes from a study of T-cell memory formation after mild COVID-19. Study information: Largely donor-specific sequence clusters came from two donors.

Sample barcodes and UMIs were carried by the TCR alpha and TCR beta cDNA libraries that 5'RACE generated with constant-segment primers. One entry per CDR3 protein, called by TCRdb with MiXCR from the 5' RACE reads. The sample consists of 100,000 to 130,000 distinct CDR3 sequences, around an eighth of them appearing once. Overall study findings and caveats: CD4/CD8 balance held among clones contracting day 15 to 85, and later expanders leaned CD4+.

Germline V gene data show CDR1 as SGHTA and CDR2 as FQGTGA. V trimming: 4 bases; J trimming: 4 bases; junction bases outside the gene matches: 2. CDR3 length equals 15 residues. Material for sequencing was PBMCs or a T cell subset sorted from them (not recorded which). The sequence came from a man aged 18 to 30 who had mild COVID-19 (a few samples of this study predate the infection). Cell type and time point are not known. The chain combines TRBV7-3 with TRBJ2-1; 12 bases are a match to TRBD2. CDR3 DNA sequence: TGTGCCAGCAGCTGGACTAGCGGGGTTTACAATGAGCAGTTCTTC. This gives the protein CASSWTSGVYNEQFF.